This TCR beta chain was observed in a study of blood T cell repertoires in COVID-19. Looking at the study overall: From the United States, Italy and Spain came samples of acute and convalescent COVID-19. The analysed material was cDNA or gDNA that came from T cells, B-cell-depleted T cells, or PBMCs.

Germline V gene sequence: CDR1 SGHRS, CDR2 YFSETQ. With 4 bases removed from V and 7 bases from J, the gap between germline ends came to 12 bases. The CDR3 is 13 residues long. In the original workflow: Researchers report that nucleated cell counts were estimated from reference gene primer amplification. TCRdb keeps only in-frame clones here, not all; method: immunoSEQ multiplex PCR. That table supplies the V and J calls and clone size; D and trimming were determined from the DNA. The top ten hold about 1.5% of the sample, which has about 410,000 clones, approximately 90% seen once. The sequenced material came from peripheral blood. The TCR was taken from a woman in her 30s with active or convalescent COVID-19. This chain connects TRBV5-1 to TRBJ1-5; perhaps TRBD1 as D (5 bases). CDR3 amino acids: CASSVGPGQPQHF. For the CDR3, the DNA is TGCGCCAGCAGCGTAGGGCCAGGGCAGCCCCAGCATTTT.